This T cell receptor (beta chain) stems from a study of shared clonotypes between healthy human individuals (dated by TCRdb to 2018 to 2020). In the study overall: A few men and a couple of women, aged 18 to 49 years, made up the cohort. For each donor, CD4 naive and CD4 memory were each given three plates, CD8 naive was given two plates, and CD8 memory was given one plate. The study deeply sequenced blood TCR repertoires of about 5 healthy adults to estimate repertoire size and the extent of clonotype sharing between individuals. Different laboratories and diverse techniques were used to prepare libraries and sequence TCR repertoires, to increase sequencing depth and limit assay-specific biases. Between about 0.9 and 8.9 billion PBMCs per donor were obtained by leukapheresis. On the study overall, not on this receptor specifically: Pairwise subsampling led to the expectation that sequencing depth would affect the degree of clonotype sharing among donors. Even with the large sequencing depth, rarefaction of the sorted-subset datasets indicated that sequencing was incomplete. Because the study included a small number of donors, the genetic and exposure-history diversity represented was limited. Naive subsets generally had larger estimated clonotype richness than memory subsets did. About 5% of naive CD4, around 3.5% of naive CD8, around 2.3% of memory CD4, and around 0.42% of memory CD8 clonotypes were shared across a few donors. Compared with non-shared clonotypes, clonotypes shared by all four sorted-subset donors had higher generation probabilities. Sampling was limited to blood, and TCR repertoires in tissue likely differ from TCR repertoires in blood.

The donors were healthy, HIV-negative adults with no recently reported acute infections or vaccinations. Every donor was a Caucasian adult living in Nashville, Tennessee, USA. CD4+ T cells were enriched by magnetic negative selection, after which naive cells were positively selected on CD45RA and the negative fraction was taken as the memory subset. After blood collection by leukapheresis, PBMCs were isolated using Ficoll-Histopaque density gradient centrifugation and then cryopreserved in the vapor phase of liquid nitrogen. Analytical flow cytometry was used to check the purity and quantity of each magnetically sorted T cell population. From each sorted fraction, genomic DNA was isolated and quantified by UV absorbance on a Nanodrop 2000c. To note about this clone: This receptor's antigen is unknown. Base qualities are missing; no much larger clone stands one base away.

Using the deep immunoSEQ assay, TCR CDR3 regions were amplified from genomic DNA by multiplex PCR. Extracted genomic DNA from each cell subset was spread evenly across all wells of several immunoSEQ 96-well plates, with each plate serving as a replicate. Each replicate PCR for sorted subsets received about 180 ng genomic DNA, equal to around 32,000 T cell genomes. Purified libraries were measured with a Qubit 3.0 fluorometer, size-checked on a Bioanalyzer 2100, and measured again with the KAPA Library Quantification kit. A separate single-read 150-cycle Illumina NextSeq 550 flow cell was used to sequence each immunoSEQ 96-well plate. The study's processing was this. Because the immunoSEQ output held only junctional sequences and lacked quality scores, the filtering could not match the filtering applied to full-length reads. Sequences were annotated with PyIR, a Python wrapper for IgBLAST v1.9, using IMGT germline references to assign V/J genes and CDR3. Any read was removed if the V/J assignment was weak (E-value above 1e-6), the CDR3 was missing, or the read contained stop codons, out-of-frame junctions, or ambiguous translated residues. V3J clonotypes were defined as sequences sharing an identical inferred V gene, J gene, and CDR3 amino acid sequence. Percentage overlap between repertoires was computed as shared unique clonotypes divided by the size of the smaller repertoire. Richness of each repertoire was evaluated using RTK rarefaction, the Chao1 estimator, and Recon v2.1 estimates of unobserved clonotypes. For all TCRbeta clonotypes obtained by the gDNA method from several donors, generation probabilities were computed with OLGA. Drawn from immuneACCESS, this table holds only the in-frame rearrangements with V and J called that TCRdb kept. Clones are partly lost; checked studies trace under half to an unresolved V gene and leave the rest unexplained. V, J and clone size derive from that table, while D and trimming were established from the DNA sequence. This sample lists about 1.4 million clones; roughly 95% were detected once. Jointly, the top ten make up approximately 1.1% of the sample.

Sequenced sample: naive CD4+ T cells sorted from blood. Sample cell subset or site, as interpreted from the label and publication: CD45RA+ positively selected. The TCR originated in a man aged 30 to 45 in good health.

The CDR3 amino acid sequence is: CASSLTGQGGGNTIYF. The nucleotide sequence reads TGTGCCAGCAGTTTAACGGGACAGGGAGGTGGAAACACCATATATTTT. The receptor chain draws on TRBV28 and TRBJ1-3; TRBD1 fits 9 bases in the junction. The CDR3 starts with the cysteine, ends with the phenylalanine, and has 16 residues. This entry keeps only the CDR3 DNA: 48 bases, framed from base 1. V is cut back by 2 bases and J by 3 bases, with 5 bases in the junction unmatched. As encoded in the germline V gene, CDR1 is MDHEN while CDR2 is SYDVKM.